These T cell receptor beta chains were read from a single sample in a study of cytomegalovirus exposure and HLA in healthy donors. Only in-frame clones appear in the TCRdb table, and some are missing; sequencing was by immunoSEQ multiplex PCR. The sample yields over 110,000 clones, 82% seen once. Input material: PBMCs. These receptors came from a male donor in good health and CMV-seronegative. Both conserved end residues are part of each CDR3. The D gene is left open where the match is weak. Clone size appears in some rows only: once, few, many, or a class for an expanded clone.

D gene	V gene	clone size	J gene	CDR3 protein	CDR3 DNA
TRBD2	TRBV2	few	TRBJ2-2	CASRGTSGDTGELFF	TGTGCCAGCAGAGGGACTAGCGGGGACACCGGGGAGCTGTTTTTT
TRBD1	TRBV27	.	TRBJ2-7	CASSLGQGREQYF	TGTGCCAGCAGTCTCGGACAGGGACGCGAGCAGTACTTC
TRBD1	TRBV6-5	once	TRBJ1-4	CASSYDREGEKLFF	TGTGCCAGCAGTTATGACAGGGAAGGAGAAAAACTGTTTTTT
.	TRBV10-3	.	TRBJ1-2	CAINLDTDHLYGYTF	TGTGCCATCAATCTGGACACGGACCATCTCTATGGCTACACCTTC
TRBD2	TRBV27	.	TRBJ2-1	CASSLLPPSGSGNEQFF	TGTGCCAGCAGTTTACTCCCCCCTAGCGGGAGCGGGAATGAGCAGTTCTTC
.	TRBV27	.	TRBJ2-6	CASSLPQGPGANVLTF	TGTGCCAGCAGTTTACCCCAGGGCCCTGGGGCCAACGTCCTGACTTTC
.	TRBV27	.	TRBJ2-7	CASSLAAASSYEQYF	TGTGCCAGCAGTCTGGCGGCGGCAAGCTCCTACGAGCAGTACTTC
.	TRBV4-3	.	TRBJ2-3	CASSRGGSSSTDTQYF	TGCGCCAGCAGCCGCGGTGGCTCCTCTTCCACAGATACGCAGTATTTT
TRBD1	TRBV19	.	TRBJ2-3	CASSSGTGTDTQYF	TGTGCCAGTAGTAGTGGGACAGGGACAGATACGCAGTATTTT
TRBD1	TRBV29-1	.	TRBJ1-5	CSAAGQGNQPQHF	TGCAGCGCCGCGGGACAGGGCAATCAGCCCCAGCATTTT
TRBD2	TRBV27	.	TRBJ2-5	CASMSVAGSETQYF	TGTGCCAGCATGTCGGTAGCGGGAAGCGAGACCCAGTACTTC
.	TRBV5-6	few	TRBJ1-1	CASSSTVNTEAFF	TGTGCCAGCAGCTCCACGGTGAACACTGAAGCTTTCTTT
.	TRBV6-6	.	TRBJ2-2	CASSVASGELFF	TGTGCCAGCAGCGTAGCTTCCGGGGAGCTGTTTTTT
.	TRBV28	.	TRBJ2-7	CASNRRGRSFEQYF	TGTGCCAGCAACAGGCGGGGCAGGTCCTTCGAGCAGTACTTC
TRBD2	TRBV5-1	.	TRBJ2-7	CASSLGSGDTREQYF	TGCGCCAGCAGCTTGGGTAGCGGGGATACGAGGGAGCAGTACTTC
.	TRBV11-3	.	TRBJ2-4	CASSLDGGANQYF	TGTGCCAGCAGCTTAGATGGAGGGGCGAATCAGTACTTC
TRBD2	TRBV30	.	TRBJ2-1	CAWKTSGSVNEQFF	TGTGCCTGGAAAACTAGCGGGAGCGTCAATGAGCAGTTCTTC
TRBD2	TRBV11-2	.	TRBJ2-7	CASSSRAGGSEQYF	TGTGCCAGCAGCTCACGAGCGGGAGGGAGCGAGCAGTACTTC
TRBD1	TRBV7-9	once	TRBJ2-7	CASNQGQGFYEQYF	TGTGCCAGCAACCAGGGACAGGGATTCTACGAGCAGTACTTC
.	TRBV11-3	.	TRBJ2-1	CASSIRGDERQFF	TGTGCCAGCAGCATTCGAGGAGATGAGCGGCAGTTCTTC
TRBD2	TRBV11-1	.	TRBJ2-1	CASSGGTSGRYNEQFF	TGTGCCAGCAGCGGGGGAACTAGCGGGAGGTACAATGAGCAGTTCTTC
.	TRBV9	.	TRBJ2-3	CASSFGDTQYF	TGTGCCAGCAGCTTCGGGGATACGCAGTATTTT
TRBD1	TRBV30	.	TRBJ2-5	CAWGTGAWETQYF	TGTGCCTGGGGGACAGGGGCGTGGGAGACCCAGTACTTC
TRBD1	TRBV5-1	once	TRBJ2-1	CASSMDRGNEQFF	TGCGCCAGCAGCATGGACAGGGGGAATGAGCAGTTCTTC
.	TRBV11-2	.	TRBJ2-1	CASSLVRNEQFF	TGTGCCAGCAGCTTAGTGAGGAATGAGCAGTTCTTC
.	TRBV30	few	TRBJ2-7	CAWSVQGPYEQYF	TGTGCCTGGAGTGTGCAGGGCCCCTACGAGCAGTACTTC
.	TRBV2	.	TRBJ2-3	CASSWDTSSTDTQYF	TGTGCCAGCAGTTGGGACACTTCTAGCACAGATACGCAGTATTTT
.	TRBV6-5	.	TRBJ2-7	CASSYTITPSYEQYF	TGTGCCAGCAGTTACACCATAACTCCCTCCTACGAGCAGTACTTC
TRBD2	TRBV10-2	.	TRBJ2-7	CASSGTGTSIAYEQYF	TGCGCCAGCAGTGGGACCGGGACTAGTATAGCTTACGAGCAGTACTTC
.	TRBV11-2	.	TRBJ2-7	CASSLGTALYEQYF	TGTGCCAGCAGCTTAGGGACAGCCCTTTACGAGCAGTACTTC
TRBD1	TRBV10-3	.	TRBJ2-1	CAIGQGANEQFF	TGTGCCATCGGACAGGGGGCGAATGAGCAGTTCTTC
TRBD1	TRBV7-9	.	TRBJ1-2	CASVNYRGGGGGYTF	TGTGCCAGCGTTAATTACAGGGGGGGTGGAGGTGGCTACACCTTC
TRBD1	TRBV6-5	.	TRBJ2-7	CASSYTPGQRNEQYF	TGTGCCAGCAGTTACACCCCGGGACAGCGAAACGAGCAGTACTTC
TRBD2	TRBV19	few	TRBJ2-1	CASTPLSGSSSNEQFF	TGTGCCAGTACCCCCCTTAGCGGGAGTTCCTCCAATGAGCAGTTCTTC
TRBD1	TRBV9	few	TRBJ2-1	CASSVQGDNEQFF	TGTGCCAGCAGCGTACAGGGGGACAATGAGCAGTTCTTC
.	TRBV6-5	.	TRBJ1-2	CASRNGKSYGYTF	TGTGCCAGCAGGAACGGGAAGAGCTATGGCTACACCTTC
.	TRBV14	few	TRBJ2-5	CASSLRTQETQYF	TGTGCCAGCAGCCTAAGAACTCAAGAGACCCAGTACTTC
.	TRBV6-1	few	TRBJ2-7	CASSEAASSYEQYF	TGTGCCAGCAGTGAAGCGGCTAGCTCCTACGAGCAGTACTTC
TRBD2	TRBV7-2	.	TRBJ2-3	CASRRAGATDTQYF	TGTGCCAGCAGACGAGCGGGGGCCACAGATACGCAGTATTTT
.	TRBV19	.	TRBJ1-2	CASRPLDTIYGYPF	TGTGCCAGTCGCCCCTTGGACACCATCTATGGCTACCCCTTC